Sequencing of this T cell receptor beta chain was carried out in a study of blood T cell repertoires in COVID-19. Study summary: Acute-phase and convalescent COVID-19 samples originated in the United States, Italy and Spain. Sources were T cells, B-cell-depleted T cells, or PBMCs; the material itself was cDNA or gDNA.

Source study methods: How many nucleated cells were present was estimated from reference gene primer amplification. The repertoire was sequenced with immunoSEQ multiplex PCR; TCRdb's copy has only in-frame clones and lacks some. V, J and clone size are taken as reported in that table, and D and trimming were inferred from the DNA itself. The profile covers some 200,000 clones, with roughly 84% appearing a single time and approximately 10% taken by the ten largest. Seattle's cohort entered during active infection and was followed longitudinally. The CDR3 is 13 amino acids. The germline gives CDR1 SNHLY, CDR2 FYNNEI. The V gene lost 8 bases and the J gene lost 5 bases, with 12 bases spanning the gap.

The chain is built from TRBV2 and TRBJ2-2; D is possibly TRBD2 (6 bases). Source material: peripheral blood. The TCR comes from an elderly woman with COVID-19, enrolled during active disease. The chain's CDR3 is CASGKGRTGELFF. The CDR3 coding sequence is TGTGCCAGCGGAAAGGGGAGGACCGGGGAGCTGTTTTTT.